These 5 T cell receptor beta chains were sequenced from one sample in a study of shared clonotypes between healthy human individuals (dated by TCRdb to the early 2020s). The method behind the library was the immunoSEQ multiplex PCR assay. Here the immuneACCESS table is served through TCRdb, limited to in-frame sequences with V and J called. Missing clones are a known gap in these copies; in checked studies unresolved V genes cover under half, and the rest lacks a known reason. Across this sample there are roughly 2.2 million clones, with 80% to 95% seen only once. The ten largest clones capture roughly 0.34% of the sample. Sequencing was carried out using naive CD4+ T cells from PBMCs. This specimen's cell subset or site label, interpreted: CD45RA+ positively selected. The receptors stem from a man aged 18 to 29 in good health. Some clones in this sample may be carry-over from other donors' samples.

The CDR3 DNA sequence: TGTGCCAGCAGAGAAAGCGGACTCTACGAGCAGTACTTC. Translated: CASRESGLYEQYF. The chain recombines TRBV28 with TRBJ2-7; possible D gene TRBD2, 5 bases. V lost 6 bases and J lost 3, with 12 bases in between. This CDR3 region has 13 residues. Germline lookup yields CDR1 MDHEN and CDR2 SYDVKM. Full variable domain (missing parts from reference TRBV28 and TRBJ2-7): DVKVTQSSRYLVKRTGEKVFLECVQDMDHENMFWYRQDPGLGLRLIYFSYDVKMKEKGDIPEGYSVSREKKERFSLILESASTNQTSMYLCASRESGLYEQYFGPGTRLTVT.

The chain couples TRBV18 to TRBJ2-7; maybe TRBD1 (5 bases). The germline CDR1 and CDR2 sequences are KGHSH and LQKENI. V lost 4 bases and J 4 bases, leaving 8 bases between the germline ends. The CDR3 consists of 12 residues. As DNA, the CDR3 is TGTGCCAGCTCACAGACAGAATACGAGCAGTACTTC. Protein: CASSQTEYEQYF.

Comments on this clone: Other DNA sequences of this sample code for an identical CDR3. The rearrangement joins TRBV15 to TRBJ1-2, with D unclear. The germline V and J ends were trimmed by 5 bases and 8 bases, with 15 bases remaining between them. This CDR3 has 13 residues. The germline gives CDR1 LNHNV, CDR2 YYDKDF (reference sequence). CDR3 DNA sequence: TGTGCCACCAGCGGCCGGGCCCCGTGGGGCTACACCTTC. It encodes CATSGRAPWGYTF.

The rearrangement joins TRBV7-2 to TRBJ1-3; D perhaps matches TRBD1 (5 bases). The CDR3 loop spans 15 amino acids. V was clipped by 3 bases and J by 8 bases, with 17 bases between them. Looked up from germline, CDR1 is SGHTA and CDR2 is FQGNSA. CDR3 DNA: TGTGCCAGCAGCTTTCGGACACCTCCTCCCGACACCATATATTTT. The encoded protein is CASSFRTPPPDTIYF.

This clone was counted a single time. The chain couples TRBV6-1 to TRBJ1-2, with 7 nucleotides matching TRBD1. The trim removed 1 base at V and 5 bases at J, leaving 4 bases unmatched. The germline V gene has CDR1 MNHNS and CDR2 SASEGT. The CDR3 extends over 14 amino acids. This CDR3 is CASSEEGTDYGYTF. CDR3 in DNA: TGTGCCAGCAGTGAAGAAGGGACAGATTATGGCTACACCTTC.